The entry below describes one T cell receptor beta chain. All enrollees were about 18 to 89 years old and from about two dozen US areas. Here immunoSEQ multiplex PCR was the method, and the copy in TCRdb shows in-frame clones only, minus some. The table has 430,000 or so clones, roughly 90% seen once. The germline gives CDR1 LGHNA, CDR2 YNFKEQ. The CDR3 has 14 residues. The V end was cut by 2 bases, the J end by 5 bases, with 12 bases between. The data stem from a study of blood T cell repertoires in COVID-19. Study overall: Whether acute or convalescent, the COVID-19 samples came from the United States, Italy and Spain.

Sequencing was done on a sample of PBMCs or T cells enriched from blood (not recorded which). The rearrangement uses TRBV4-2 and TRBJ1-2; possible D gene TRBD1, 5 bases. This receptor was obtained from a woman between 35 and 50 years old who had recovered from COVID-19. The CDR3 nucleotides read TGTGCCAGCAGCCAACGACAGTCCTTATATGGCTACACCTTC. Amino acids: CASSQRQSLYGYTF.